The TCR beta chain described here comes from a study of blood T cell repertoires in COVID-19. Study-wide context: The cDNA or gDNA used as material had been derived from T cells, B-cell-depleted T cells, or PBMCs.

Deletions cut 0 bases from V and 0 bases from J, with 11 bases between. The CDR3 contains 16 residues. The V gene's germline CDR1 is SGHRS and CDR2 YFSETQ. The table came from immunoSEQ multiplex PCR; TCRdb's copy has only in-frame clones and leaves some out. Counted here are about 270,000 clones, roughly 86% occurring once; the ten biggest clones make up about 8.6%. This rearrangement joins TRBV5-1 to TRBJ2-3; no clear D gene. The source of this sequence is a middle-aged man with active or convalescent COVID-19. Input material: peripheral blood. The CDR3: CASSLASFASTDTQYF. The CDR3 bases are TGCGCCAGCAGCTTGGCGAGTTTTGCTAGCACAGATACGCAGTATTTT.